This T cell receptor beta chain was recovered during a study of T cell repertoires in cytomegalovirus infection. Overall study context: An indication of both CMV infection and matching HLA type came from public TCR beta signatures.

TCRdb independently ran MiXCR on the reads; one entry per CDR3 protein. The sample carries roughly 140,000 distinct CDR3 sequences, about a quarter recorded once. Study observations and caveats: HLA-C-restricted TCR beta clonotypes specific for CMV led the ex vivo response. Totalled public TCR beta family frequency picked out people who carried CMV plus the relevant HLA.

There are a few counts of this clonotype. The target antigen is unknown. The sequence was obtained from a human donor in good health (CMV status not recorded). Some clones in this sample may be carry-over from other donors' samples. Sequences were obtained from PBMCs.

The CDR3 DNA is TGTGCCAGCAGCTTAGATATGAGCAGGGCCTACGAGCAGTACTTC. This encodes CASSLDMSRAYEQYF. The V gene is TRBV11-2, the J gene TRBJ2-7; D perhaps matches TRBD1 (5 bases). CDR3 size: 15 residues. The germline CDR1 and CDR2 sequences are SGHAT and FQNNGV. The ends were cut back, 0 bases at V and 2 bases at J, with 11 bases in the middle. The full variable domain, its missing parts supplied by reference TRBV11-2 and TRBJ2-7, is EAGVAQSPRYKIIEKRQSVAFWCNPISGHATLYWYQQILGQGPKLLIQFQNNGVVDDSQLPKDRFSAERLKGVDSTLKIQPAKLEDSAVYLCASSLDMSRAYEQYFGPGTRLTVT.